Below, one T cell receptor (beta chain) is given with its context. This clonotype turned up a few times. The antigen this receptor binds is unknown. Relative to the germline gene, one junction end is altered; a read error may explain this. This sample stems from a study of neurological immune-mediated disorders (dated 2019 in TCRdb). Study-level background: Among the roughly 34 multiple sclerosis patients, relapsing-remitting MS was present in some 31 and secondary progressive MS was present in 3. Using UMI-based sequencing, the study compared peripheral blood TCR-beta repertoires from patients with HTLV-I-associated myelopathy (HAM/TSP), patients with multiple sclerosis, and healthy controls. The approximately 110 TCR-beta libraries included longitudinal samples, technical triplicates and paired sorted CD4+ and CD8+ T-cell subsets alongside PBMC samples. The cohort included some 66 subjects: some 14 with HAM/TSP, some 34 with multiple sclerosis, and around 20 healthy controls. General study outcomes and caveats: In phylogenetic analysis, the repertoires of 18 of 34 MS patients grouped into a cluster of related CDR3 sequences, which suggests a possible signature at the repertoire level. TCR clonal expansion was highest in HAM/TSP patients and lowest in MS patients, with MS patients falling below even healthy controls. Expanded clones from different subjects shared no identical CDR3 amino acid sequences, which suggests that TCR-beta repertoires were private in all groups. No association of the MS cluster with clinical or MRI features was observed, and the need for larger cohorts was stated by the authors.

For unsorted PBMC libraries, 2 million PBMCs were used after storage in RNAlater at -80 degrees C until RNA extraction. The multiple sclerosis patients were enrolled in a US clinical protocol that used magnetic resonance imaging to evaluate disease progression. Peripheral blood was subjected to Ficoll-Hypaque density gradient centrifugation to isolate PBMCs, which were then cryopreserved in liquid nitrogen. Including the terminal cysteine and phenylalanine, the CDR3 comprises 10 residues. Just CDR3 DNA is preserved here, 30 bases in frame from base 1. From a lookup of the germline V gene (reference sequence), CDR1 and CDR2 are SEHNR and FQNEAQ. cDNA was synthesized by template-switch 5'RACE using a primer with a 10-nucleotide random unique molecular identifier that tagged each TCR transcript. Every sequencing run covered 15-18 subjects and yielded more than 160 million TCR-beta sequences. Total RNA was extracted with the RNeasy kit. The KAPA Real-time Library Amplification kit was used to amplify TCR-beta VDJ regions with primers for the TCR constant region and the 5'RACE anchor. A first PCR added sample indexes and Illumina adaptors, after which a second PCR increased the library yield. After Ampure bead purification, the TCR product of roughly 650 bp was size-selected on a 2% E-gel SizeSelection system. Before pooling, library quality was assessed on a Bioanalyzer, concentration was determined with Qubit, and library quantification was performed with the Kapa Library Quantification kit. Paired-end 2 x 150 bp sequencing of the libraries was performed on an Illumina HiSeq 2500. To increase sequence diversity, roughly 23-30% phiX was spiked into each library pool. Processing in the source paper ran as follows. Quality-filtered reads were processed with the UMI-based MiGEC pipeline, and over 85% of raw TCR sequences were removed by the MiGEC pipeline during error correction. IMGT germline references were used for aligning VDJ genes, and each clonotype was defined as a unique CDR3 amino acid sequence together with its V-J genes. Clonal expansion, Shannon diversity and CDR3 relatedness (CalcPairwiseDistances, ClusterSamples) were evaluated with VDJtools, and phylogenetic trees were built with CLCbio workbench. Clones with at least 8 unique UMIs were defined as expanded, with this threshold being based on coefficient-of-variation modelling across technical triplicates. TCRdb passed the public sequencing reads through fastp at Q25 and MiXCR, retaining productive beta sequences. Entries are consolidated by CDR3 protein sequence, retaining the most common genes and DNA. It is TCRdb's table, rather than the study itself, that gives the V and J calls and clone size. Recorded for this sample are about 65,000 distinct CDR3 sequences; about 4% of them occurred a single time. Clones ranked in the top ten supply roughly 2.6% of the sample.

The TCR comes from a man aged 45-60 years with multiple sclerosis. Specimen: PBMCs. The chain is encoded by TRBV7-9 joined to TRBJ1-5, with TRBD1 as a weak D call on 5 bases. CDR3 loop: CASGDQPQNF. The bases are TGTGCCAGCGGGGACCAGCCCCAGAATTTT. Full variable domain (CDR3 extended with the reference TRBV7-9 and TRBJ1-5 proteins): DTGVSQNPRHKITKRGQNVTFRCDPISEHNRLYWYRQTLGQGPEFLTYFQNEAQLEKSRLLSDRFSAERPKGSFSTLEIQRTEQGDSAMYLCASGDQPQNFGDGTRLSIL.